This entry describes one T cell receptor (beta chain). The antigen is undetermined. The source of the sample is a study of cytomegalovirus exposure and HLA in healthy donors. Study-level findings and limits: Cytomegalovirus status was reportedly diagnosed by the classifier with high sensitivity and specificity. Most TCR sequences were uncommon, yet certain public TCRs appeared in many donors.

Looked up from germline, CDR1 is SGHRS and CDR2 is YFSETQ. The CDR3 runs to 17 residues. The trim removed 2 bases at V and 5 bases at J, leaving 12 bases unmatched. Here immunoSEQ multiplex PCR was the method, and the copy in TCRdb shows in-frame clones only, minus some. The sample lists roughly 65,000 clones; 80% to 95% were seen once. V is TRBV5-1 and J is TRBJ2-7, with 11 positions matching TRBD2. The sample was PBMCs. The clonotype comes from a young man in good health and CMV-seropositive. The CDR3 DNA is TGCGCCAGCAGCTTAGAACTAGCGGGAGTAGGGAAGGACGAGCAGTACTTC. This codes for CASSLELAGVGKDEQYF.